These 3 T cell receptor beta chains originate from one sample sequenced in a study of blood T cell repertoires in COVID-19. Only in-frame clones appear in the TCRdb table, and some are missing; sequencing was by immunoSEQ multiplex PCR. This table has about 49,000 clones, roughly nine tenths appearing once. The sequencing sample was made of peripheral blood. These receptors originate from a man aged 40-49 years with active COVID-19.

The CDR3 spells CASSLGQVNEKLFF. As DNA, the CDR3 is TGCGCCAGCAGCCTGGGACAGGTCAATGAAAAACTGTTTTTT. The genes are TRBV5-1 and TRBJ1-4; 8 bases map to TRBD1. Germline V gene data show CDR1 as SGHRS and CDR2 as YFSETQ. The CDR3 loop spans 14 amino acids. Trimming at V came to 4 bases and at J to 5 bases, leaving 4 bases not matched to a gene.

The CDR3 bases are TGCGCCAGCAGCTCCGGGAGTTTCGGCACCGGGGAGCTGTTTTTT. Amino acids: CASSSGSFGTGELFF. The V call is TRBV5-1, the J call TRBJ2-2; perhaps TRBD2 as D (6 bases). This CDR3 spans 15 amino acids. Between the trimmed V and J ends, which lost 3 bases and 4 bases, there was a span of 13 bases. In germline, CDR1 is SGHRS, CDR2 YFSETQ.

The V gene is TRBV5-4, the J gene TRBJ1-3; weak D call: TRBD1 (5 bases). The CDR3 totals 15 residues. Germline-derived CDR1 and CDR2 are SGHNT and YYREEE (reference sequence). Trimming cost V 3 bases and J 0 bases, with 10 bases left between them. CDR3 residues: CASSSQTVSGNTIYF. The CDR3 DNA reads TGTGCCAGCAGCTCGCAGACAGTCTCTGGAAACACCATATATTTT.